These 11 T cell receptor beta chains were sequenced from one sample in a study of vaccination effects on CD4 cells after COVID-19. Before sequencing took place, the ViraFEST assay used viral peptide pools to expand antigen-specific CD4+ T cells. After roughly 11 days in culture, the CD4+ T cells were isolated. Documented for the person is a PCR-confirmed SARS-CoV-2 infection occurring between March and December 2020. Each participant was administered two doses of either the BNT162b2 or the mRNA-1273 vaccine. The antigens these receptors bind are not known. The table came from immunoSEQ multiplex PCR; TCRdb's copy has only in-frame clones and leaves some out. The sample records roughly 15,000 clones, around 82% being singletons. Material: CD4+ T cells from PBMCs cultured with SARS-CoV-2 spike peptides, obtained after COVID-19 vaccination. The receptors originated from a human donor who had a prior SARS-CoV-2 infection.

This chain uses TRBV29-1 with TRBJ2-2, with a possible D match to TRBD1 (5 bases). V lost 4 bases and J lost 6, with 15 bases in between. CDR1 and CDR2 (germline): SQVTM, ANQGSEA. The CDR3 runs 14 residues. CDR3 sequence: CSVGSGFGSGELFF. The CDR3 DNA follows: TGCAGCGTTGGGTCAGGGTTCGGTTCCGGGGAGCTGTTTTTT.

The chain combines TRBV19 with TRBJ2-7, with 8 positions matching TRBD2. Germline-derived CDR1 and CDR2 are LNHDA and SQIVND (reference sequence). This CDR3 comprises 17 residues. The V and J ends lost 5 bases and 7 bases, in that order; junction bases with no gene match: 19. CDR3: CASSVQVAGGYLREQYF. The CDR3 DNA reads TGTGCCAGTAGTGTTCAGGTCGCGGGGGGCTATCTACGAGAGCAGTACTTC. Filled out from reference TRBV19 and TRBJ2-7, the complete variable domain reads DGGITQSPKYLFRKEGQNVTLSCEQNLNHDAMYWYRQDPGQGLRLIYYSQIVNDFQKGDIAEGYSVSREKKESFPLTVTSAQKNPTAFYLCASSVQVAGGYLREQYFGPGTRLTVT.

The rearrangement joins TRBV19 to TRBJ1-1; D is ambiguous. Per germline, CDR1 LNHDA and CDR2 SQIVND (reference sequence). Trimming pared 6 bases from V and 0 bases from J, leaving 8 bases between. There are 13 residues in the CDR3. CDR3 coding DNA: TGTGCCAGTAGAATATTAATGAACACTGAAGCTTTCTTT. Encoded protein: CASRILMNTEAFF. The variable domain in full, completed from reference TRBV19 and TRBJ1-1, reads DGGITQSPKYLFRKEGQNVTLSCEQNLNHDAMYWYRQDPGQGLRLIYYSQIVNDFQKGDIAEGYSVSREKKESFPLTVTSAQKNPTAFYLCASRILMNTEAFFGQGTRLTVV.

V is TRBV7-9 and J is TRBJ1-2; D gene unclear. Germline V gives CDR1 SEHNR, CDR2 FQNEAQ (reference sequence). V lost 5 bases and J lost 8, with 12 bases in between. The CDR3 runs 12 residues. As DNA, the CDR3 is TGTGCCAGCAGCCCGGTAGGCGCCGGCTACACCTTC. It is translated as CASSPVGAGYTF.

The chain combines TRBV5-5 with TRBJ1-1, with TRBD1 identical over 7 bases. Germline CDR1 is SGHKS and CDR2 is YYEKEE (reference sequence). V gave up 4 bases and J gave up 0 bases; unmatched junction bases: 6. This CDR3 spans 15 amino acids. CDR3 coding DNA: TGTGCCAGCAGCCTAGTTGACAGGGTGAACACTGAAGCTTTCTTT. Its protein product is CASSLVDRVNTEAFF. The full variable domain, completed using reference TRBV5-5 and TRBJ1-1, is DAGVTQSPTHLIKTRGQQVTLRCSPISGHKSVSWYQQVLGQGPQFIFQYYEKEERGRGNFPDRFSARQFPNYSSELNVNALLLGDSALYLCASSLVDRVNTEAFFGQGTRLTVV.

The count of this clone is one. As DNA, the CDR3 is TGTGCCAGCAGCCAAGACGGCGTAGCCAAAAACATTCAGTACTTC. Its translation is CASSQDGVAKNIQYF. The V gene is TRBV4-2, the J gene TRBJ2-4; no reliable D call. The CDR3 is 15 residues long. Between the trimmed V and J ends, which lost 0 bases and 0 bases, there was a span of 6 bases. CDR1 and CDR2 from the germline V gene are LGHNA and YNFKEQ.

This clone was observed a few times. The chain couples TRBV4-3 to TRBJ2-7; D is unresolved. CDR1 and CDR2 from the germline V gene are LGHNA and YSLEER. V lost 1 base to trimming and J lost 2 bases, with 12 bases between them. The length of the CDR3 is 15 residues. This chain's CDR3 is CASSQVLSTPYEQYF. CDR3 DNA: TGCGCCAGCAGCCAAGTTCTCTCAACGCCCTACGAGCAGTACTTC.

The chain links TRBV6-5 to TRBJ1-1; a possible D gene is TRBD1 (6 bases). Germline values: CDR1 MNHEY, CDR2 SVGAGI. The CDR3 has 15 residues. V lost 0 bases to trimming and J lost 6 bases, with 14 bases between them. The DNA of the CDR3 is TGTGCCAGCAGTTACTCAGGGACACTCCGCCCTGAAGCTTTCTTT. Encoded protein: CASSYSGTLRPEAFF.

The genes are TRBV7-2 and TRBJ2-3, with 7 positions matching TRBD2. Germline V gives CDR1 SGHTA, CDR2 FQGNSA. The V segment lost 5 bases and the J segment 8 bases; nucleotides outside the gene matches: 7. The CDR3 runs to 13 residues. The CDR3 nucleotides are TGTGCCAGCAGCCCGCTGAGCGGGACTACGCAGTATTTT. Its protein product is CASSPLSGTTQYF. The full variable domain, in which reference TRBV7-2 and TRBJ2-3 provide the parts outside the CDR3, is GAGVSQSPSNKVTEKGKDVELRCDPISGHTALYWYRQSLGQGLEFLIYFQGNSAPDKSGLPSDRFSAERTGGSVSTLTIQRTQQEDSAVYLCASSPLSGTTQYFGPGTRLTVL.

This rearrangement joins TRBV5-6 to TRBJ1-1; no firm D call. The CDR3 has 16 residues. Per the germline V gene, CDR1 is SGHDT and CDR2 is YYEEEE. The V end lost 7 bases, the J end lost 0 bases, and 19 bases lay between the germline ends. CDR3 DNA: TGTGCCAGCGGACGGGGTGGTAGCCACATGAACACTGAAGCTTTCTTT. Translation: CASGRGGSHMNTEAFF.

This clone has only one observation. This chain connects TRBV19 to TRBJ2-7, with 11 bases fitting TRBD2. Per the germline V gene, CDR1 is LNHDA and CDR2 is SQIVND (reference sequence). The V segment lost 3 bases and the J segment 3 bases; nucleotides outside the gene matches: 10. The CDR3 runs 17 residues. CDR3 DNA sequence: TGTGCCAGTAGTATTTCGACTAGCGGGATTTCTAGCTACGAGCAGTACTTC. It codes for CASSISTSGISSYEQYF.